This TCR beta chain stems from a study of cytomegalovirus exposure and HLA in healthy donors. Comment on this clone: Its antigen is still unknown.

A multiplex PCR was run with 60 Vbeta primers and 13 Jbeta primers. Measured with immunoSEQ multiplex PCR; TCRdb has only the in-frame clones, and not every one. Here the sample spans 99,000 or so clones, around 70% being singletons. CDR1 is SQVTM and CDR2 is ANQGSEA in the germline V gene. CDR3 length equals 15 residues. J lost 4 bases, V lost 7 bases, and 12 bases had no gene match. General observations from the study: Researchers reportedly found TCR beta sequences accurately predicted most subjects' HLA-A and HLA-B alleles.

The material sequenced was PBMCs. The V and J genes are TRBV29-1 and TRBJ2-1; TRBD2 agrees at 8 bases. This sequence originates from a man aged 25-40 years in good health and CMV-seronegative. The CDR3 DNA reads as TGCAGCGCACCCCTCGGCACTAGCGGATACAATGAGCAGTTCTTC. It is translated as CSAPLGTSGYNEQFF.